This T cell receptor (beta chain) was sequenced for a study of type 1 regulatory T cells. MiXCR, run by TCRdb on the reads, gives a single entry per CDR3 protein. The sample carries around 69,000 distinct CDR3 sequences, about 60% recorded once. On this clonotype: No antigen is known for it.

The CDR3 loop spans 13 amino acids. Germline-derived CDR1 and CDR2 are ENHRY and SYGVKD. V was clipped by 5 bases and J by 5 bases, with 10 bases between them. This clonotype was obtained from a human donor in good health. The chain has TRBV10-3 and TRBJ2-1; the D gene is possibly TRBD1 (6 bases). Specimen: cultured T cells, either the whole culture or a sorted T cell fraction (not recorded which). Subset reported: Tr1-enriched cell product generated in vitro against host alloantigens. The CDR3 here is CAISPGADNEQFF. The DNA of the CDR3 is TGTGCCATCAGTCCAGGGGCTGACAATGAGCAGTTCTTC.